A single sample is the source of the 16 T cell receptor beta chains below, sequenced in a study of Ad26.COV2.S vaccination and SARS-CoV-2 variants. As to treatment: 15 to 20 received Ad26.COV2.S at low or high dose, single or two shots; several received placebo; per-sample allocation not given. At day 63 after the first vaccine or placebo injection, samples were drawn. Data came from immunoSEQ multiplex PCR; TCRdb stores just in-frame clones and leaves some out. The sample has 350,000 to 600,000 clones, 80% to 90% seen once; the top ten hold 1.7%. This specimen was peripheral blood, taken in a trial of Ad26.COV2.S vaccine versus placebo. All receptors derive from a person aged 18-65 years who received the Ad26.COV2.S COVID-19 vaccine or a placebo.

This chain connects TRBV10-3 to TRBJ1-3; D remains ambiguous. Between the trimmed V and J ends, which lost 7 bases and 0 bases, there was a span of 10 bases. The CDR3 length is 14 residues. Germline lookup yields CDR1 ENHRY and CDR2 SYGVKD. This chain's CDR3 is CAIKGPDSGNTIYF. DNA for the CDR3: TGTGCCATCAAGGGCCCAGACTCTGGAAACACCATATATTTT.

CDR3 sequence (DNA): TGTGCCAGCAGAGTCCATGGGGTGCCTTATGGCTACACCTTC. Translating gives CASRVHGVPYGYTF. V usage is TRBV28 and J usage is TRBJ1-2; D remains ambiguous. The CDR3 totals 14 residues. V was pared by 6 bases and J by 5 bases, with 16 bases between. CDR1 is MDHEN and CDR2 is SYDVKM in the germline V gene.

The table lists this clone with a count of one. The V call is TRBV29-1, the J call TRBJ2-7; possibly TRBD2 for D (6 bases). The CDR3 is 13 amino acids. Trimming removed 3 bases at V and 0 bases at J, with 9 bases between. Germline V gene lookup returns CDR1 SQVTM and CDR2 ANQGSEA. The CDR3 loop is CSVDGTSSYEQYF. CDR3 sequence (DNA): TGCAGCGTTGACGGGACTTCCTCCTACGAGCAGTACTTC.

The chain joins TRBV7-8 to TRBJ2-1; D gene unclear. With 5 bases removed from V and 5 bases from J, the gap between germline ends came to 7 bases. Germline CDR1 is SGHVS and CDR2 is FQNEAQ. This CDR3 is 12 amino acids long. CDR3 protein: CASSPGNNEQFF. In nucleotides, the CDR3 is TGTGCCAGCAGCCCGGGCAACAATGAGCAGTTCTTC. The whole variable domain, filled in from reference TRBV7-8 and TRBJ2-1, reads GAGVSQSPRYKVAKRGQDVALRCDPISGHVSLFWYQQALGQGPEFLTYFQNEAQLDKSGLPSDRFFAERPEGSVSTLKIQRTQQEDSAVYLCASSPGNNEQFFGPGTRLTVL.

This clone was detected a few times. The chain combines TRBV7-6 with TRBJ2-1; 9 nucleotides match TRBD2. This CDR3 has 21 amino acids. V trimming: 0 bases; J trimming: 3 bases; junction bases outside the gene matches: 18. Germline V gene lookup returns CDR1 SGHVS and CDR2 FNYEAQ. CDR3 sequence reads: CASSLAGGGATAGGFYNEQFF. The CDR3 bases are TGTGCCAGCAGCTTAGCAGGAGGAGGGGCTACAGCGGGGGGCTTCTACAATGAGCAGTTCTTC. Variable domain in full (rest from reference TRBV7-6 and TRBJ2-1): GAGVSQSPRYKVTKRGQDVALRCDPISGHVSLYWYRQALGQGPEFLTYFNYEAQQDKSGLPNDRFSAERPEGSISTLTIQRTEQRDSAMYRCASSLAGGGATAGGFYNEQFFGPGTRLTVL.

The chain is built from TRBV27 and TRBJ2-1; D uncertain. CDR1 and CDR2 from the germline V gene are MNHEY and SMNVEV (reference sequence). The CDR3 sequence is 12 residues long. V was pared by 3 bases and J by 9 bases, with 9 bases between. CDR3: CASSLKGFEQFF. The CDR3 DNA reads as TGTGCCAGCAGTTTGAAGGGCTTTGAGCAGTTCTTC.

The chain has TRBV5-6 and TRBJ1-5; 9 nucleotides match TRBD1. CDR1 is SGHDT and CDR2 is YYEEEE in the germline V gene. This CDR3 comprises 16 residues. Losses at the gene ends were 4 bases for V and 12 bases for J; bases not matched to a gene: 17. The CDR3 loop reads CASSLGPGTGPVFQHF. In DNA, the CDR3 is TGTGCCAGCAGCCTAGGCCCCGGGACAGGGCCCGTGTTCCAGCATTTT. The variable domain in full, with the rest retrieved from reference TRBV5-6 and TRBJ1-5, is DAGVTQSPTHLIKTRGQQVTLRCSPKSGHDTVSWYQQALGQGPQFIFQYYEEEERQRGNFPDRFSGHQFPNYSSELNVNALLLGDSALYLCASSLGPGTGPVFQHFGDGTRLSIL.

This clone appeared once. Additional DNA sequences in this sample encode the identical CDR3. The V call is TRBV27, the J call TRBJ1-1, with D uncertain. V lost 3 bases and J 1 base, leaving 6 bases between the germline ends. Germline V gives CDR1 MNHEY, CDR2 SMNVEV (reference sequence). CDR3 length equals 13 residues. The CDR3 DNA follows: TGTGCCAGCAGTTTCGGAGGGAACACTGAAGCTTTCTTT. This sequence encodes CASSFGGNTEAFF.

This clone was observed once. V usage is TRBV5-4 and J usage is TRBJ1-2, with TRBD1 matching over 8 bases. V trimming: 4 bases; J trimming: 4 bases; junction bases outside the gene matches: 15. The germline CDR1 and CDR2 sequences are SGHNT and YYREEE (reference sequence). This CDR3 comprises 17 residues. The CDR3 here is CASSTDLTGVLLYGYTF. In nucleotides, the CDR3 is TGTGCCAGCAGCACGGACCTGACAGGGGTCCTTCTCTATGGCTACACCTTC.

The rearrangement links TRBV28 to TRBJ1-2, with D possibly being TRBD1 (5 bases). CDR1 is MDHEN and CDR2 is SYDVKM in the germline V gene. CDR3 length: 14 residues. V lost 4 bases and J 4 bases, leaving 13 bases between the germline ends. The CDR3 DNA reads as TGTGCCAGCAGTTCCCCCGGGGCAGTCTATGGCTACACCTTC. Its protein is CASSSPGAVYGYTF.

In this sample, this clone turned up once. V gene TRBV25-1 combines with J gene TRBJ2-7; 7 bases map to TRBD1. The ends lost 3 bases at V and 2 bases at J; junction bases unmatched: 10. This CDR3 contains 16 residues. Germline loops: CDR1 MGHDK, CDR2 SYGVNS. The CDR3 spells CASSDPGTEKPYEQYF. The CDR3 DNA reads TGTGCCAGCAGTGACCCGGGGACAGAGAAGCCCTACGAGCAGTACTTC.

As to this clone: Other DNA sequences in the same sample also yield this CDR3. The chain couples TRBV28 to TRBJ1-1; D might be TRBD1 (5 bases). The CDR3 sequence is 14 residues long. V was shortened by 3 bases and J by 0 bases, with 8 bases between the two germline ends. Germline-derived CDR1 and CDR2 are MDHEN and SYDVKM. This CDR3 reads CASSLRGVNTEAFF. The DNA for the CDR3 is TGTGCCAGCAGTTTGAGGGGAGTGAACACTGAAGCTTTCTTT.

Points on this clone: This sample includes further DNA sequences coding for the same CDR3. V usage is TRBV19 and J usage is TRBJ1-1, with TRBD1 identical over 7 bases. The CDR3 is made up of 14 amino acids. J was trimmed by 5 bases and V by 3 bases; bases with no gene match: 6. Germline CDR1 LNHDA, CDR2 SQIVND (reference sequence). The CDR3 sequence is CASSIFQGGTEAFF. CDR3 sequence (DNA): TGTGCCAGTAGTATTTTCCAGGGGGGGACTGAAGCTTTCTTT.

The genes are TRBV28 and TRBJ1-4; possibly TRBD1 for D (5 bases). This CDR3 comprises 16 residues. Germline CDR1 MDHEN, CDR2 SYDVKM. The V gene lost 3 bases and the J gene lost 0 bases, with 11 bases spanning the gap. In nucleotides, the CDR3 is TGTGCCAGCAGTTTTAGGGGATGGGCAACTAATGAAAAACTGTTTTTT. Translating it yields CASSFRGWATNEKLFF.

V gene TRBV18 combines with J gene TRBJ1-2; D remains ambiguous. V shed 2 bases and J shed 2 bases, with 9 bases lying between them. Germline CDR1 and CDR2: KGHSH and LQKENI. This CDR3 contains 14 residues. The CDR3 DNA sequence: TGTGCCAGCTCACCAGGAATACAGAACTATGGCTACACCTTC. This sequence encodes CASSPGIQNYGYTF.

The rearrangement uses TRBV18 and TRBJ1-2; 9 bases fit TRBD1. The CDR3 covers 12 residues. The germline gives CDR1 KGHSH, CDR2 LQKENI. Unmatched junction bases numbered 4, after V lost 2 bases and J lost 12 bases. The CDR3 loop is CASSPGTGNDTF. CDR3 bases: TGTGCCAGCTCACCAGGGACAGGGAATGACACCTTC.